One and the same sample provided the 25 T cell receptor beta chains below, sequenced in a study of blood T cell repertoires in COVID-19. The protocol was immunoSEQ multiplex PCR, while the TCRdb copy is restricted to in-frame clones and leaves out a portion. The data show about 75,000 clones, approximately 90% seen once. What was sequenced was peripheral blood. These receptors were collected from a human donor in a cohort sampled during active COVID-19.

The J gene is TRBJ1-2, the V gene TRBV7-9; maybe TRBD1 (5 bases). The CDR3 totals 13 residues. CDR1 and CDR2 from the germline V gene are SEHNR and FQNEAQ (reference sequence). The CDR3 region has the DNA TGTGCTTACCACGGACACCCTAGGGGCGGCTACACCTTC. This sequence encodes CAYHGHPRGGYTF.

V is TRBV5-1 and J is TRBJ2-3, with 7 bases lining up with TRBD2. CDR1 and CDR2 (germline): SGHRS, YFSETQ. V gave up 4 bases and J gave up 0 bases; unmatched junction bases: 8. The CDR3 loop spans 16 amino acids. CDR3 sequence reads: CASSKTSDPSTDTQYF. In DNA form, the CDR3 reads TGCGCCAGCAGCAAAACTAGCGACCCTAGCACAGATACGCAGTATTTT.

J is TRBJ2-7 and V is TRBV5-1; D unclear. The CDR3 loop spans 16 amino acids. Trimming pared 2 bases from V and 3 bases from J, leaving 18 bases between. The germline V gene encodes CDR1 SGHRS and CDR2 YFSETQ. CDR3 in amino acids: CASSFNKASVFYEQYF. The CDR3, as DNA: TGCGCCAGCAGCTTTAATAAAGCGTCAGTCTTCTACGAGCAGTACTTC.

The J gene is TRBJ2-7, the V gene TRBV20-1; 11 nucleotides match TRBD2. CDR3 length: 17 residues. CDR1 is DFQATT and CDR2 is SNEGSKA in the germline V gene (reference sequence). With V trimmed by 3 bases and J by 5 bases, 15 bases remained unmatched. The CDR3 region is CSASSGQKLAGANEQYF. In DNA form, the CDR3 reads TGCAGTGCTAGTTCGGGACAGAAACTAGCGGGAGCAAACGAGCAGTACTTC.

CDR3 DNA sequence: TGTGCCAGCAGCGCGCGACAACAAATTTCGAACACTGAAGCTTTCTTT. This codes for CASSARQQISNTEAFF. The chain uses TRBV7-8 and TRBJ1-1; D ambiguous. This CDR3 has 16 residues. Germline V CDR1 and CDR2: SGHVS, FQNEAQ. Trimming left V 5 bases short and J 1 base short, with 17 bases between.

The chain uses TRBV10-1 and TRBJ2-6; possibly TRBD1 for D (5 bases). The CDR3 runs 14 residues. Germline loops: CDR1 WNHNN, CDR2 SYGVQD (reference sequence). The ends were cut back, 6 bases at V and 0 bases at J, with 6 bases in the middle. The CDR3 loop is CASSQGSGANVLTF. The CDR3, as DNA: TGCGCCAGCAGCCAGGGCTCTGGGGCCAACGTCCTGACTTTC.

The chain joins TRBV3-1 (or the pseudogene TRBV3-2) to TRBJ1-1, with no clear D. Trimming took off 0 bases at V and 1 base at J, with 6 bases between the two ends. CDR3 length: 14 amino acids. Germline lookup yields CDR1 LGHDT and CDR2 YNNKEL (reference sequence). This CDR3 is CASSQDWANTEAFF. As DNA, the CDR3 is TGTGCCAGCAGCCAAGATTGGGCGAACACTGAAGCTTTCTTT.

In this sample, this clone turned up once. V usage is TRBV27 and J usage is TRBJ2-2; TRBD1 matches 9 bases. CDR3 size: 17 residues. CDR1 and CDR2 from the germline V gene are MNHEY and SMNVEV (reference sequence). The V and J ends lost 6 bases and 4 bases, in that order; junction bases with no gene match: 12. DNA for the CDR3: TGTGCCAGCAGCAGGGACAGGGCCCTCCTGGGCACCGGGGAGCTGTTTTTT. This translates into CASSRDRALLGTGELFF.

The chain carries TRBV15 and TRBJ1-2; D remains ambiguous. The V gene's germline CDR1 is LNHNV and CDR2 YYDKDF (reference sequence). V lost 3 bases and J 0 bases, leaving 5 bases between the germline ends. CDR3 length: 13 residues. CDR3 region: CATSRSANYGYTF. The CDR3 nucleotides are TGTGCCACCAGCAGGTCTGCTAACTATGGCTACACCTTC.

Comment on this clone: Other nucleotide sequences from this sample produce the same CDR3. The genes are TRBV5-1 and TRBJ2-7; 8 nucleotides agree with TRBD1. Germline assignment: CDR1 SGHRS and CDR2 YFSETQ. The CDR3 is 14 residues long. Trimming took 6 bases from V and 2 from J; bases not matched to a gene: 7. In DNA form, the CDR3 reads TGCGCCAGCAACCACGGACAGGGTGCCTACGAGCAGTACTTC. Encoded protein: CASNHGQGAYEQYF. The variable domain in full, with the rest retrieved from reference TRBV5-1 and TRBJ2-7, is KAGVTQTPRYLIKTRGQQVTLSCSPISGHRSVSWYQQTPGQGLQFLFEYFSETQRNKGNFPGRFSGRQFSNSRSEMNVSTLELGDSALYLCASNHGQGAYEQYFGPGTRLTVT.

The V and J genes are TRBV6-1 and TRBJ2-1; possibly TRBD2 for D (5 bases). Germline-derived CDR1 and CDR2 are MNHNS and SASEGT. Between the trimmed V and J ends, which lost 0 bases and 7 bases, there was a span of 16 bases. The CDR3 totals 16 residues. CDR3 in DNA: TGTGCCAGCAGTGAAGCGCGGAGGTCAGAGAGTAATGAGCAGTTCTTC. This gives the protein CASSEARRSESNEQFF.

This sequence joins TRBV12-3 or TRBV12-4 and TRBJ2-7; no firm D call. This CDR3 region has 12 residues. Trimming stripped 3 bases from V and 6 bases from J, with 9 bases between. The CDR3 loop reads CASSFQSGEQYF. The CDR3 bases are TGTGCCAGCAGTTTTCAATCGGGCGAGCAGTACTTC.

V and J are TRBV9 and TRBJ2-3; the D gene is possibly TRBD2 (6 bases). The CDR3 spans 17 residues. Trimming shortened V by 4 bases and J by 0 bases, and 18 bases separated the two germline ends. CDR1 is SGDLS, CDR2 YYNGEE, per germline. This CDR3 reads CASSPRGGGVSTDTQYF. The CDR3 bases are TGTGCCAGCAGCCCCCGGGGTGGCGGGGTGAGCACAGATACGCAGTATTTT.

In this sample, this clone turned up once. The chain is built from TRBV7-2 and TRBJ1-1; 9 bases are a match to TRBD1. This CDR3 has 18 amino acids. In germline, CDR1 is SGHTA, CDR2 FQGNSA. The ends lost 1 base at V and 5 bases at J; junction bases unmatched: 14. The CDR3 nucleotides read TGTGCCAGCAGCTTAGAGGGTTGGGACAGGGCAGGTAGGACTGAAGCTTTCTTT. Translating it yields CASSLEGWDRAGRTEAFF.

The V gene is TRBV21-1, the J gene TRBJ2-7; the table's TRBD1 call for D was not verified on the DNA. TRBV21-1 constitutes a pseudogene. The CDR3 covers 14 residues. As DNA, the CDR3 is TGTGCCAGCAGCCCGACAGGGTGCACCTACGAGCAGTACTTC. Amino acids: CASSPTGCTYEQYF.

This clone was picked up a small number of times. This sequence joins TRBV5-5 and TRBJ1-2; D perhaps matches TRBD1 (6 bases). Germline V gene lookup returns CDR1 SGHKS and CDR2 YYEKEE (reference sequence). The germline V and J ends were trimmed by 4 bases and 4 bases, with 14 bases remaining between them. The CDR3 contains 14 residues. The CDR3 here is CASSVPGVSYGYTF. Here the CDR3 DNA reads TGTGCCAGCAGCGTCCCAGGGGTCAGCTATGGCTACACCTTC. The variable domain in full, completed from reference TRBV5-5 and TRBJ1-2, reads DAGVTQSPTHLIKTRGQQVTLRCSPISGHKSVSWYQQVLGQGPQFIFQYYEKEERGRGNFPDRFSARQFPNYSSELNVNALLLGDSALYLCASSVPGVSYGYTFGSGTRLTVV.

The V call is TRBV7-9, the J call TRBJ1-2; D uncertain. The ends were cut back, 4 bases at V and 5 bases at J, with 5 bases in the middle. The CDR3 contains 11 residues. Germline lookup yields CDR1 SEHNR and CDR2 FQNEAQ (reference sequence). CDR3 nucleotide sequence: TGTGCCAGCAGCTCGACATATGGCTACACCTTC. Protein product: CASSSTYGYTF.

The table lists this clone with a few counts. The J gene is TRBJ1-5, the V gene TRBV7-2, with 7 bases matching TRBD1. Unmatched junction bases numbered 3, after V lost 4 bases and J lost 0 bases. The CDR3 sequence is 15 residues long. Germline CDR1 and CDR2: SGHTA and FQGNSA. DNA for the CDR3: TGTGCCAGCAGCTCCGCAGGGGGTAGCAATCAGCCCCAGCATTTT. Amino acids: CASSSAGGSNQPQHF.

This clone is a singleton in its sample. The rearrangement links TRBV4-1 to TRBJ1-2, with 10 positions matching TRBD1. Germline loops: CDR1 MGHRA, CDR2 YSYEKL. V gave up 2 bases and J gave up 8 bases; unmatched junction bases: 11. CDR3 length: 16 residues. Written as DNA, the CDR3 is TGCGCCAGCAGCCAACTCCCGGGACAGGGGCTAGGAGGCTACACCTTC. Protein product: CASSQLPGQGLGGYTF.

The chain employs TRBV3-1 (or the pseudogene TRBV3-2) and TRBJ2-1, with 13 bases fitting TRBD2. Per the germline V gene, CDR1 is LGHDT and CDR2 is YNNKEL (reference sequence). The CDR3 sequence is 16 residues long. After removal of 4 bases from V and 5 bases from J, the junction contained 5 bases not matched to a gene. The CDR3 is CASSPTSGRPNNEQFF. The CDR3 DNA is TGTGCCAGCAGCCCGACTAGCGGGAGGCCAAACAATGAGCAGTTCTTC.

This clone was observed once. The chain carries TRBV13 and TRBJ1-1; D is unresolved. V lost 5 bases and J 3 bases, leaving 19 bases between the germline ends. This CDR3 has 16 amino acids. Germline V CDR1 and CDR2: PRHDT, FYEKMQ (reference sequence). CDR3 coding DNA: TGTGCCAGCAGCCCCGAGGTCAGTATCAAGGACACTGAAGCTTTCTTT. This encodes CASSPEVSIKDTEAFF.

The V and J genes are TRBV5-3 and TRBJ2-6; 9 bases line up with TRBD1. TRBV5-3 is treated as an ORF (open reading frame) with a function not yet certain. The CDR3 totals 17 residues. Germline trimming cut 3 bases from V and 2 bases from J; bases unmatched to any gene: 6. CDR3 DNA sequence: TGTGCCAGAAGCTCCGACACAGGGGGCGCTGGGGCCAACGTCCTGACTTTC. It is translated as CARSSDTGGAGANVLTF.

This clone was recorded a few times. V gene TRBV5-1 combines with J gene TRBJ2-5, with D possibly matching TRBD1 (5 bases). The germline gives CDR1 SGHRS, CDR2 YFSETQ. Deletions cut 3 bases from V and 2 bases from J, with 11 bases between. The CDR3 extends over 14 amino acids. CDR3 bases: TGCGCCAGCAGCTCGTCAGGGATTCAAGAGACCCAGTACTTC. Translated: CASSSSGIQETQYF.

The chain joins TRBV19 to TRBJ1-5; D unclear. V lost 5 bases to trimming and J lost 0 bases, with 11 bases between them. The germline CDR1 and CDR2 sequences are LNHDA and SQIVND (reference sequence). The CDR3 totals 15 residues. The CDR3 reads CASSGLDHSNQPQHF. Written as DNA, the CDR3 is TGTGCCAGTAGTGGACTGGACCATAGCAATCAGCCCCAGCATTTT.

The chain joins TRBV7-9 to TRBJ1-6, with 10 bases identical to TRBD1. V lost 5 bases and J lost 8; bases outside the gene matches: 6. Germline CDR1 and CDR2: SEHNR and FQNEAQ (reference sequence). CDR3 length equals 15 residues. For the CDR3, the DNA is TGTGCCAGCAGCCAAACCGGGACAGGGGATTCACCCCTCCACTTT. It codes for CASSQTGTGDSPLHF. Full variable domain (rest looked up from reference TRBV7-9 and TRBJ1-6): DTGVSQNPRHKITKRGQNVTFRCDPISEHNRLYWYRQTLGQGPEFLTYFQNEAQLEKSRLLSDRFSAERPKGSFSTLEIQRTEQGDSAMYLCASSQTGTGDSPLHFGNGTRLTVT.